This TCR beta chain was observed in a study of brain T cells in children with intractable seizures. The sequenced cases were selected for having the highest brain T cell transcript signatures. This clone was seen just once. Some clones are missing from TCRdb's copy, which holds only in-frame ones; the method was immunoSEQ multiplex PCR. The top ten clones hold roughly a quarter of a sample with tens of thousands of clones, under 95% of them seen once. The CDR3 runs to 13 residues. Germline values: CDR1 SQVTM, CDR2 ANQGSEA. Trimming stripped 0 bases from V and 1 base from J, with 3 bases between. The clonotype was recovered from a girl aged 2-9 years with Rasmussen encephalitis and intractable seizures. The V call is TRBV29-1, the J call TRBJ2-2, with D hard to call. The material was peripheral blood, obtained at surgery. For the CDR3, the DNA is TGCAGCGTTGAAGATCAGAACACCGGGGAGCTGTTTTTT. This codes for CSVEDQNTGELFF.